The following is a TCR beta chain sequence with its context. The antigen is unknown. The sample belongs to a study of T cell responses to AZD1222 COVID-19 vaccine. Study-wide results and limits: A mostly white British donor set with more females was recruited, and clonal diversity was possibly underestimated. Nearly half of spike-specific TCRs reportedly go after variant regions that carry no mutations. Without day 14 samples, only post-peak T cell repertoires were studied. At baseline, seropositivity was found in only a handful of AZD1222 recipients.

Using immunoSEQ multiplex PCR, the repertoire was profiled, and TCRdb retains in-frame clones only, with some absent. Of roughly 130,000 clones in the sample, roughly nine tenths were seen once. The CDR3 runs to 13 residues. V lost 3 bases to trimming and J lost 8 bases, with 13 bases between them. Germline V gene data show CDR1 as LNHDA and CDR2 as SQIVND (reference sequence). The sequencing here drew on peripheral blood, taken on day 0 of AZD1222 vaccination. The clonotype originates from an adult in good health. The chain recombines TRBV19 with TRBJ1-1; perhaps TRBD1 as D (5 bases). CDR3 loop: CASSMQGNWEAFF. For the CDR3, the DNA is TGTGCCAGTAGTATGCAGGGAAATTGGGAAGCTTTCTTT.